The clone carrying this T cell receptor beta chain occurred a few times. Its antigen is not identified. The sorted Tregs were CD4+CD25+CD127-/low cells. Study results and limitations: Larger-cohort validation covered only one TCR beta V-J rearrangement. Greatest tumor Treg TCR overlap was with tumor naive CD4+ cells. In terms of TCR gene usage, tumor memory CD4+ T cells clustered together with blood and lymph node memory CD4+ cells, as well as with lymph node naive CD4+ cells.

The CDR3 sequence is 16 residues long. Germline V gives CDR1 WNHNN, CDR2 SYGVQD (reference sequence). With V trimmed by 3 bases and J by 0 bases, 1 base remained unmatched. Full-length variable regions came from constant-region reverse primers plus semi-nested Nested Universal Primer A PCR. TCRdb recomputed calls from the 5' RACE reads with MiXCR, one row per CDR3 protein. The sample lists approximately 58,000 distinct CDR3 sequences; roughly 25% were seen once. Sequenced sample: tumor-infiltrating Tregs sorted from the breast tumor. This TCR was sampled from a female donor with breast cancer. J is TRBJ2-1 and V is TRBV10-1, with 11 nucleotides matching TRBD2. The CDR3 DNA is TGCGCCAGCAGTGAACTAGCGGGGGTCTCCTACAATGAGCAGTTCTTC. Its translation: CASSELAGVSYNEQFF.